A single sample is the source of the 26 T cell receptor beta chains below, sequenced in a study of blood T cell repertoires in COVID-19. Measured with immunoSEQ multiplex PCR; TCRdb has only the in-frame clones, and not every one. The sample lists 150,000 to 200,000 clones; approximately 92% were seen once. The sequenced sample was peripheral blood. These receptor sequences come from a man aged 45-65 years with acute or convalescent COVID-19.

The rearrangement uses TRBV5-1 and TRBJ2-3, with 8 nucleotides matching TRBD2. The CDR3 runs to 15 residues. After removal of 3 bases from V and 0 bases from J, the junction contained 3 bases not matched to a gene. CDR1 and CDR2 (germline): SGHRS, YFSETQ. CDR3 sequence: CASSSGTRSTDTQYF. The CDR3, as DNA: TGCGCCAGCAGCTCCGGGACTAGGAGCACAGATACGCAGTATTTT.

As DNA, the CDR3 is TGCGCCAGCAGCCAAACTAGCGGGGGGGCCCAAGAGACCCAGTACTTC. This gives the protein CASSQTSGGAQETQYF. The chain recombines TRBV4-3 with TRBJ2-5; TRBD2 aligns across 13 bases. There are 16 residues in the CDR3. Germline CDR1 reads LGHNA; CDR2 reads YSLEER. The trim removed 2 bases at V and 1 base at J, leaving 1 base unmatched.

The chain employs TRBV24-1 and TRBJ2-5, with a tentative D call TRBD1 (6 bases). Deletions cut 5 bases from V and 3 bases from J, with 12 bases between. Germline loops: CDR1 KGHDR, CDR2 SFDVKD. This CDR3 is 14 amino acids long. The CDR3 sequence is CATSGARGEETQYF. Written as DNA, the CDR3 is TGTGCCACCAGTGGGGCCAGGGGAGAAGAGACCCAGTACTTC.

The chain couples TRBV4-2 to TRBJ1-1, with D possibly matching TRBD1 (5 bases). Germline CDR1 LGHNA, CDR2 YNFKEQ. Trimming took 1 base from V and 1 from J, leaving 10 bases between them. The CDR3 contains 15 residues. CDR3 residues: CASSQGDRRNTEAFF. CDR3 DNA: TGTGCCAGCAGCCAAGGCGACAGAAGGAACACTGAAGCTTTCTTT.

The chain has TRBV27 and TRBJ1-5; maybe TRBD1 (6 bases). The germline CDR1 and CDR2 sequences are MNHEY and SMNVEV (reference sequence). Trimming left V 4 bases short and J 4 bases short, with 17 bases between. The CDR3 has 16 residues. CDR3 bases: TGTGCCAGCAGTTCCCGGGGGGGGGCTGGGAATCAGCCCCAGCATTTT. Its translation: CASSSRGGAGNQPQHF.

The chain uses TRBV6-1 and TRBJ1-5, with TRBD1 matching over 7 bases. After removal of 2 bases from V and 9 bases from J, the junction contained 7 bases not matched to a gene. There are 14 residues in the CDR3. Germline V CDR1 and CDR2: MNHNS, SASEGT. In DNA form, the CDR3 reads TGTGCCAGCAGTGAACCTGGACAGGTCGGGCCCCAGCATTTT. Protein product: CASSEPGQVGPQHF.

V usage is TRBV12-3 or TRBV12-4 and J usage is TRBJ1-1, with D hard to call. V lost 6 bases and J 11 bases, leaving 4 bases between the germline ends. This CDR3 spans 8 amino acids. The CDR3 region has the DNA TGTGCCAGCAGCCGGGCTTTCTTT. Protein: CASSRAFF.

The genes are TRBV4-1 and TRBJ2-7; possibly TRBD2 for D (5 bases). V was trimmed by 1 base and J by 6 bases, leaving 7 bases between them. The CDR3 is 12 amino acids. Germline V CDR1 and CDR2: MGHRA, YSYEKL. The CDR3 is CASSQGGLEQYF. The CDR3 region has the DNA TGCGCCAGCAGCCAAGGCGGACTCGAGCAGTACTTC.

This clone was seen just once. The V and J genes are TRBV19 and TRBJ1-2; tentatively, D is TRBD1 (6 bases). The V gene lost 0 bases and the J gene lost 3 bases, with 8 bases spanning the gap. The CDR3 totals 14 residues. CDR1 and CDR2 from the germline V gene are LNHDA and SQIVND (reference sequence). CDR3 sequence reads: CASSIDGQHYGYTF. The CDR3 bases are TGTGCCAGTAGTATAGATGGACAGCACTATGGCTACACCTTC.

This chain uses TRBV15 with TRBJ1-5, with 8 nucleotides matching TRBD1. Trimming removed 3 bases from V and 7 bases from J; junction bases left unmatched: 2. CDR1 and CDR2 from the germline V gene are LNHNV and YYDKDF (reference sequence). The CDR3 is 13 amino acids. CDR3 DNA: TGTGCCACCAGCAGGACAGGGGACCAGCCCCAGCATTTT. This sequence encodes CATSRTGDQPQHF.

This sequence joins TRBV7-9 and TRBJ1-4; 10 bases line up with TRBD1. The length of the CDR3 is 14 residues. Per germline, CDR1 SEHNR and CDR2 FQNEAQ (reference sequence). Trimming at V came to 5 bases and at J to 8 bases, leaving 5 bases not matched to a gene. This CDR3 is CASSLGTGEEKLFF. In DNA form, the CDR3 reads TGTGCCAGCAGCCTCGGGACAGGGGAAGAAAAACTGTTTTTT.

The chain links TRBV19 to TRBJ1-1, with D unclear. The ends were cut back, 1 base at V and 4 bases at J, with 13 bases in the middle. The CDR3 runs 15 residues. From germline, CDR1 is LNHDA and CDR2 SQIVND (reference sequence). CDR3 residues: CASSIGDLGITEAFF. In DNA form, the CDR3 reads TGTGCCAGTAGTATAGGAGATCTGGGCATCACTGAAGCTTTCTTT.

The V gene is TRBV30, the J gene TRBJ1-2; possibly TRBD1 for D (6 bases). This CDR3 has 13 residues. CDR1 and CDR2 from the germline V gene are GTSNPN and SVGIG (reference sequence). The V gene lost 3 bases and the J gene lost 8 bases, with 16 bases spanning the gap. CDR3 in amino acids: CAWRSQGSEGYTF. In nucleotides, the CDR3 is TGTGCCTGGAGGTCTCAGGGGAGTGAGGGCTACACCTTC.

This clone appeared once. V gene TRBV11-2 combines with J gene TRBJ2-3; 15 bases are a match to TRBD2. V shed 5 bases and J 6 bases; nucleotides not matched to a gene: 3. CDR1 SGHAT and CDR2 FQNNGV come from the germline V gene. This CDR3 comprises 15 residues. The CDR3 is CASSRTSGRGDTQYF. CDR3 coding DNA: TGTGCCAGCAGCCGGACTAGCGGGAGGGGCGATACGCAGTATTTT.

The gene calls are TRBV18 and TRBJ2-3; 8 nucleotides agree with TRBD2. CDR3 size: 16 residues. Germline lookup yields CDR1 KGHSH and CDR2 LQKENI. J was trimmed by 4 bases and V by 4 bases; bases with no gene match: 10. Here the CDR3 DNA reads TGTGCCAGCTCACTGGTCCCCGGGGGGGCCCCAGATACGCAGTATTTT. Protein product: CASSLVPGGAPDTQYF.

This sequence joins TRBV11-2 and TRBJ2-5, with D possibly matching TRBD2 (5 bases). Trimming cost V 5 bases and J 4 bases, with 20 bases left between them. This CDR3 is built from 16 residues. Germline V gives CDR1 SGHAT, CDR2 FQNNGV. CDR3 in DNA: TGTGCCAGCAGCACCCTTGGAGGAGCCCTTGGAGAGACCCAGTACTTC. Translated: CASSTLGGALGETQYF.

V is TRBV7-8 and J is TRBJ2-7, with D uncertain. This CDR3 is built from 13 residues. Germline V lookup: CDR1 SGHVS, CDR2 FQNEAQ. Trimming pared 1 base from V and 12 bases from J, leaving 16 bases between. The CDR3 coding sequence is TGTGCCAGCAGCTTAGTTGTCGGGTACGAGTCGTACTTC. It specifies CASSLVVGYESYF.

The V gene is TRBV5-1, the J gene TRBJ1-1; TRBD1 aligns across 8 bases. Germline V CDR1 and CDR2: SGHRS, YFSETQ. Trimming removed 2 bases from V and 1 base from J; junction bases left unmatched: 1. This CDR3 contains 14 residues. CDR3 sequence reads: CASSFGQGNTEAFF. In DNA form, the CDR3 reads TGCGCCAGCAGCTTCGGACAGGGGAACACTGAAGCTTTCTTT.

The table lists this clone with a count of one. In DNA, the CDR3 is TGTGCCAGCAGCGTAGATCAGCGGGAACTCTACAATGAGCAGTTCTTC. This codes for CASSVDQRELYNEQFF. This chain connects TRBV9 to TRBJ2-1, with TRBD2 matching 7 bases. CDR1 and CDR2 (germline): SGDLS, YYNGEE. This CDR3 spans 16 amino acids. Trimming took 0 bases from V and 3 from J; bases not matched to a gene: 6.

The chain combines TRBV3-1 (or the pseudogene TRBV3-2) with TRBJ2-1; no definite D call. This CDR3 region has 15 residues. With 0 bases removed from V and 3 bases from J, the gap between germline ends came to 9 bases. CDR1 is LGHDT and CDR2 is YNNKEL in the germline V gene (reference sequence). Written as DNA, the CDR3 is TGTGCCAGCAGCCAAGATCTACTAAACTACAATGAGCAGTTCTTC. It translates to CASSQDLLNYNEQFF.

This sequence joins TRBV18 and TRBJ1-5; 7 positions match TRBD1. Germline-derived CDR1 and CDR2 are KGHSH and LQKENI. This CDR3 is built from 17 residues. Unmatched junction bases numbered 13, after V lost 2 bases and J lost 6 bases. CDR3 sequence (DNA): TGTGCCAGCTCACCAGGGGAAGGAGACAGGGTTTCTCAGCCCCAGCATTTT. Protein product: CASSPGEGDRVSQPQHF.

The chain is built from TRBV6-6 and TRBJ1-1, with 10 nucleotides matching TRBD1. Germline V gene sequence: CDR1 MNHNY, CDR2 SVGAGI (reference sequence). V lost 2 bases, J lost 13 bases, and 16 bases stayed unmatched. This CDR3 has 16 residues. The chain's CDR3 is CASSYTMTGGALVGFF. CDR3 DNA: TGTGCCAGCAGTTACACAATGACAGGGGGCGCCCTTGTTGGTTTCTTT.

The rearrangement uses TRBV28 and TRBJ1-3, with D possibly matching TRBD1 (6 bases). V was trimmed by 6 bases and J by 0 bases, leaving 18 bases between them. Germline values: CDR1 MDHEN, CDR2 SYDVKM. This CDR3 has 17 residues. In DNA form, the CDR3 reads TGTGCCAGCAGGCCATCGGACAGACGATACTCTGGAAACACCATATATTTT. It translates to CASRPSDRRYSGNTIYF. Full variable domain (remainder filled in from reference TRBV28 and TRBJ1-3): DVKVTQSSRYLVKRTGEKVFLECVQDMDHENMFWYRQDPGLGLRLIYFSYDVKMKEKGDIPEGYSVSREKKERFSLILESASTNQTSMYLCASRPSDRRYSGNTIYFGEGSWLTVV.

The rearrangement links TRBV2 to TRBJ2-5, with 7 bases matching TRBD1. The V gene end was trimmed by 6 bases and the J gene end by 1 base; junction bases not matched to a gene: 5. This CDR3 is built from 14 residues. Germline CDR1 is SNHLY and CDR2 is FYNNEI. CDR3 nucleotides: TGTGCCAGCAGAAGGGGACAGCCCCAAGAGACCCAGTACTTC. It specifies CASRRGQPQETQYF.

This clone was observed a single time. The J gene is TRBJ1-5, the V gene TRBV4-1, with TRBD1 identical over 7 bases. The V gene's germline CDR1 is MGHRA and CDR2 YSYEKL. The CDR3 extends over 16 amino acids. V was pared by 1 base and J by 3 bases, with 6 bases of the junction left unmatched. The CDR3 nucleotides are TGCGCCAGCAGCCAAGGAGCCGGGACAGTCAATCAGCCCCAGCATTTT. Amino acids: CASSQGAGTVNQPQHF.

The chain combines TRBV10-3 with TRBJ1-2; D is ambiguous. There are 13 residues in the CDR3. Germline V gene sequence: CDR1 ENHRY, CDR2 SYGVKD. V gave up 0 bases and J gave up 7 bases, with 9 bases separating them. Here the CDR3 DNA reads TGTGCCATCAGTGAGTCCGGGATCGGTGGCTACACCTTC. Residues: CAISESGIGGYTF.